These 6 T cell receptor beta chains were sequenced from one sample in a study of PD-L1 blockade in urothelial cancer. Clones were read by immunoSEQ multiplex PCR, and TCRdb kept only the in-frame ones, dropping some. The data show about 55,000 clones, with 70% to 80% seen just once and more than 3.5% held by the top ten. This specimen was PBMCs, taken around atezolizumab (anti-PD-L1) treatment. The origin of the receptors is a man aged 70-80 years with urothelial cancer.

V is TRBV11-2 and J is TRBJ2-7, with D maybe TRBD2 (5 bases). In germline, CDR1 is SGHAT, CDR2 FQNNGV. Trimming took off 5 bases at V and 1 base at J, with 15 bases between the two ends. This CDR3 contains 15 residues. This CDR3 is CASSPFRGWSYEQYF. In DNA, the CDR3 is TGTGCCAGCAGCCCTTTTCGGGGTTGGTCCTACGAGCAGTACTTC.

The chain joins TRBV4-3 to TRBJ2-7, with D tentatively TRBD2 (7 bases). Germline V gene data show CDR1 as LGHNA and CDR2 as YSLEER. V was pared by 4 bases and J by 7 bases, with 26 bases between. The CDR3 has 17 amino acids. In nucleotides, the CDR3 is TGCGCCAGCAGCCGCGCAACGGGCGGGGGCCAGGTTTGGGAGCAGTACTTC. Translating gives CASSRATGGGQVWEQYF.

J is TRBJ1-4 and V is TRBV19; 10 bases are shared with TRBD1. Unmatched junction bases numbered 3, after V lost 3 bases and J lost 5 bases. There are 15 residues in the CDR3. Germline V gene sequence: CDR1 LNHDA, CDR2 SQIVND (reference sequence). Written as DNA, the CDR3 is TGTGCCAGTAGTATGGTGGACAGGGGGAATGAAAAACTGTTTTTT. This gives the protein CASSMVDRGNEKLFF. Drawing the rest from reference TRBV19 and TRBJ1-4, the complete variable domain is DGGITQSPKYLFRKEGQNVTLSCEQNLNHDAMYWYRQDPGQGLRLIYYSQIVNDFQKGDIAEGYSVSREKKESFPLTVTSAQKNPTAFYLCASSMVDRGNEKLFFGSGTQLSVL.

The rearrangement uses TRBV19 and TRBJ1-4, with TRBD1 as a possible D gene (5 bases). The CDR3 runs to 13 residues. Trimming stripped 10 bases from V and 3 bases from J, with 12 bases between. CDR1 is LNHDA and CDR2 is SQIVND in the germline V gene (reference sequence). The CDR3 sequence is CATQRQSNEKLFF. The CDR3 nucleotides are TGTGCCACCCAACGACAGTCTAATGAAAAACTGTTTTTT.

This clone was picked up one time. The V and J genes are TRBV2 and TRBJ2-5; 11 nucleotides align to TRBD2. V dropped 1 base and J dropped 3; count of bases not matched to a gene: 4. CDR3 length equals 16 residues. CDR1 and CDR2 from the germline V gene are SNHLY and FYNNEI. The CDR3 DNA sequence: TGTGCCAGCAGTGAAGGTACTAGCGGGAGAGAAGAGACCCAGTACTTC. Its translation: CASSEGTSGREETQYF.

The chain carries TRBV6-5 and TRBJ2-5; TRBD2 aligns across 9 bases. CDR3 length: 15 residues. Germline V gene data show CDR1 as MNHEY and CDR2 as SVGAGI. With 5 bases clipped from V and 4 bases from J, the junction kept 8 bases outside the gene matches. The CDR3 sequence: CASSRGRLAAETQYF. The DNA for the CDR3 is TGTGCCAGCAGTAGAGGGAGACTAGCGGCAGAGACCCAGTACTTC.